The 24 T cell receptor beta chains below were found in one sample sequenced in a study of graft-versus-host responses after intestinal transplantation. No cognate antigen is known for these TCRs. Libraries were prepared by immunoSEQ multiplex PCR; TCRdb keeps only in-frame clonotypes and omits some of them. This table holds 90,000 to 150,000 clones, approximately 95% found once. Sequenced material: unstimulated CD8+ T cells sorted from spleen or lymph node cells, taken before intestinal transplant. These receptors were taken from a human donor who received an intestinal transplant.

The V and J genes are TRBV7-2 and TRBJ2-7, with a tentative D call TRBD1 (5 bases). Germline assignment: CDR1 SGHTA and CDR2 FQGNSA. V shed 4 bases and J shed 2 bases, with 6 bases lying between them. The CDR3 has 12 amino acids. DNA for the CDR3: TGTGCCAGCAGCTCGGACACCTACGAGCAGTACTTC. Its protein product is CASSSDTYEQYF.

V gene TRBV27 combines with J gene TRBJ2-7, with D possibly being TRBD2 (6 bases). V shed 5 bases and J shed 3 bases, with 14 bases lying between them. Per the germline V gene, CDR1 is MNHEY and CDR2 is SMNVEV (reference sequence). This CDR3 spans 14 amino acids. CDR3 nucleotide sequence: TGTGCCAGCAGTGTCTTAGGCGGGAACTACGAGCAGTACTTC. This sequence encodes CASSVLGGNYEQYF.

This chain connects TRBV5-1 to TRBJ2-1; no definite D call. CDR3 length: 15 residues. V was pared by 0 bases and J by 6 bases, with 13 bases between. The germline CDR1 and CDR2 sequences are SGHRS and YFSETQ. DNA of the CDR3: TGCGCCAGCAGCTTGGCCCCTTCCCGGGTCAATGAGCAGTTCTTC. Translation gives CASSLAPSRVNEQFF.

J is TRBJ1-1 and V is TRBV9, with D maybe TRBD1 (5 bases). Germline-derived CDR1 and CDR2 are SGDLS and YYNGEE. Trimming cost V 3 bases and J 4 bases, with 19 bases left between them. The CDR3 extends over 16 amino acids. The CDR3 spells CASSALGLGAGTEAFF. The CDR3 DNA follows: TGTGCCAGCAGCGCCCTAGGGTTAGGGGCTGGCACTGAAGCTTTCTTT.

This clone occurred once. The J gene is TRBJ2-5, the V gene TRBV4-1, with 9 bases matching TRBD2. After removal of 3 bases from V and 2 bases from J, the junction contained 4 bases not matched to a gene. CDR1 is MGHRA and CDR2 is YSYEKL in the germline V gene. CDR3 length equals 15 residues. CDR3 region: CASSQGTSRQETQYF. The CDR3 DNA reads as TGCGCCAGCAGCCAGGGGACTAGCAGACAAGAGACCCAGTACTTC.

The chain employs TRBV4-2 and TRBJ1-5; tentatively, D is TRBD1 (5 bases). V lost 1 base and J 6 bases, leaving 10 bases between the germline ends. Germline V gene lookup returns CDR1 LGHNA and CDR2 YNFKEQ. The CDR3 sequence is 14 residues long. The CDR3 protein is CASSQGQFRQPQHF. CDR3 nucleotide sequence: TGTGCCAGCAGCCAAGGACAGTTTCGTCAGCCCCAGCATTTT.

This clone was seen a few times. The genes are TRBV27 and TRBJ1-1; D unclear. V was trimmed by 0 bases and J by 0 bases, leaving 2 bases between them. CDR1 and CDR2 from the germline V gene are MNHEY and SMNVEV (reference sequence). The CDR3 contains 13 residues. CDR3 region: CASSLSLNTEAFF. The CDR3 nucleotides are TGTGCCAGCAGTTTATCATTGAACACTGAAGCTTTCTTT.

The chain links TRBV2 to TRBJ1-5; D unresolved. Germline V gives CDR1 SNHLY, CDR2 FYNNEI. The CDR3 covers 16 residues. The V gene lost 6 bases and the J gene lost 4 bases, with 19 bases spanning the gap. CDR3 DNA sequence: TGTGCCAGCAGCTCCCGTCTATGGACGGAGAATCAGCCCCAGCATTTT. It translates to CASSSRLWTENQPQHF.

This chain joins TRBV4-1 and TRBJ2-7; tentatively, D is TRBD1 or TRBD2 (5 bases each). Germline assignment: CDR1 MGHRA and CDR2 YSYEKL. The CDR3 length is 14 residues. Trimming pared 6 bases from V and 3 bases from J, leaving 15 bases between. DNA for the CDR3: TGCGCCAGCAGTTTACTCCAGGGAGACTACGAGCAGTACTTC. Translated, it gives CASSLLQGDYEQYF.

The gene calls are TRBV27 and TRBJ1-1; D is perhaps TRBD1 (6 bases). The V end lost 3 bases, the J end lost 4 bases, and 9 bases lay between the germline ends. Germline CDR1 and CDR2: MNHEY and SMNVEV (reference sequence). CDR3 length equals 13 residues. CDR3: CASSFGGGTEAFF. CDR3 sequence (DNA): TGTGCCAGCAGTTTCGGAGGGGGCACTGAAGCTTTCTTT.

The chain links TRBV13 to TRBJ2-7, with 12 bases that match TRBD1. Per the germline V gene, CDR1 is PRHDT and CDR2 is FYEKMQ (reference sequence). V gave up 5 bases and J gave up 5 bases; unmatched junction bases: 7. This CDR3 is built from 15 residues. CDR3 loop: CASSLTGQGADEQYF. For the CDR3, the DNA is TGTGCCAGCAGCCTAACGGGACAGGGGGCCGACGAGCAGTACTTC.

The CDR3: CASSLSDRGPVDTQYF. CDR3 in DNA: TGTGCCAGCAGCCTTTCCGACAGGGGTCCTGTAGATACGCAGTATTTT. The chain is built from TRBV7-6 and TRBJ2-3, with TRBD1 identical over 8 bases. Looked up from germline, CDR1 is SGHVS and CDR2 is FNYEAQ. The V gene end was trimmed by 5 bases and the J gene end by 5 bases; junction bases not matched to a gene: 12. The CDR3 runs to 16 residues.

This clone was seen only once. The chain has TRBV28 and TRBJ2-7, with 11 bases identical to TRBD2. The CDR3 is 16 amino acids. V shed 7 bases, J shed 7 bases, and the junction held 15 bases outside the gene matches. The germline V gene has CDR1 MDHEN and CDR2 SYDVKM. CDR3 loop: CASTRGTSGDLSEQYF. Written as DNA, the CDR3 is TGTGCCAGCACCAGAGGGACTAGCGGCGACCTAAGTGAGCAGTACTTC.

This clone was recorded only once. The CDR3 DNA sequence: TGTGCCAGCAGCTTAGGGTTCGGGCCCGACTACGAGCAGTACTTC. This encodes CASSLGFGPDYEQYF. The chain joins TRBV11-1 to TRBJ2-7; D is unclear. The CDR3 covers 15 residues. CDR1 SGHAT and CDR2 FQDESV come from the germline V gene (reference sequence). The V gene lost 1 base and the J gene lost 3 bases, with 13 bases spanning the gap.

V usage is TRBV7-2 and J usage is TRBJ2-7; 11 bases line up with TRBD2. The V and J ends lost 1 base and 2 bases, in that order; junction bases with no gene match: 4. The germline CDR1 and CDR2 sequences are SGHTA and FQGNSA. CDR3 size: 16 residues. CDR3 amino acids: CASSLVHSGGAYEQYF. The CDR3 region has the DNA TGTGCCAGCAGCTTAGTTCATAGCGGGGGGGCCTACGAGCAGTACTTC.

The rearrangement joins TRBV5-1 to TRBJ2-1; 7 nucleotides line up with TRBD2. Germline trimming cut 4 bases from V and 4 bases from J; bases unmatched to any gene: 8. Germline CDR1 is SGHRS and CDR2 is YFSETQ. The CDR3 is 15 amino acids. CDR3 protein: CASSPWAGEYNEQFF. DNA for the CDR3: TGCGCCAGCAGCCCTTGGGCGGGAGAGTACAATGAGCAGTTCTTC.

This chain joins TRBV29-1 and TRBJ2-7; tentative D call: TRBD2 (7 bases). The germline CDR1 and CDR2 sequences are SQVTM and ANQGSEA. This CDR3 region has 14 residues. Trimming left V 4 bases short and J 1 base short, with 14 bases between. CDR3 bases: TGCAGCGTTGGAAGGGGGGGCCTATCCTACGAGCAGTACTTC. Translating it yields CSVGRGGLSYEQYF.

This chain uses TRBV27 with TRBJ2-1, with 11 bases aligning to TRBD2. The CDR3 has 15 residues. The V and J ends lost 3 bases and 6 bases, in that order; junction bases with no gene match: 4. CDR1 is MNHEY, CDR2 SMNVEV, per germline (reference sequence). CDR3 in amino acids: CASSLVLAGGNEQFF. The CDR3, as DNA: TGTGCCAGCAGTTTGGTCCTAGCGGGAGGCAATGAGCAGTTCTTC.

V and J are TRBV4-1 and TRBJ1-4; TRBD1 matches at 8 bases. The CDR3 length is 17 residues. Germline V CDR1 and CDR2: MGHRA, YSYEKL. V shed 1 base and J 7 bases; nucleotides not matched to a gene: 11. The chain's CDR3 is CASSQGDRGNLGEKLFF. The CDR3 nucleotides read TGCGCCAGCAGCCAAGGTGACAGGGGCAACTTAGGTGAAAAACTGTTTTTT.

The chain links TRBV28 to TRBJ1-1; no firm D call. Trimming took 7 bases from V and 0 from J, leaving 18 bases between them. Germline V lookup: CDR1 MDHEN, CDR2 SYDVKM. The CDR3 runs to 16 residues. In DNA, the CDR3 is TGTGCCAGCACCCTCCAAGTCGGCCGAGTGAACACTGAAGCTTTCTTT. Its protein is CASTLQVGRVNTEAFF. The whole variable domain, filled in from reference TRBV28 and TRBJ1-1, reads DVKVTQSSRYLVKRTGEKVFLECVQDMDHENMFWYRQDPGLGLRLIYFSYDVKMKEKGDIPEGYSVSREKKERFSLILESASTNQTSMYLCASTLQVGRVNTEAFFGQGTRLTVV.

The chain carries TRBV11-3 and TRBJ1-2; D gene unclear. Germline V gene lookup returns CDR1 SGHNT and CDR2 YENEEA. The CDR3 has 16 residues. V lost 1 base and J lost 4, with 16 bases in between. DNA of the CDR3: TGTGCCAGCAGCTTAGTCTGGAGGGAAGGAAGCTATGGCTACACCTTC. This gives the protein CASSLVWREGSYGYTF.

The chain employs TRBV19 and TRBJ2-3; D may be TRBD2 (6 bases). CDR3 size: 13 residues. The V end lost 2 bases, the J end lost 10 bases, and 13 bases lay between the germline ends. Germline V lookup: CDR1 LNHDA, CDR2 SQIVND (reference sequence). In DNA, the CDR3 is TGTGCCAGTAGTATAATGGGGGGAAGGCCGCAGTATTTT. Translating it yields CASSIMGGRPQYF.

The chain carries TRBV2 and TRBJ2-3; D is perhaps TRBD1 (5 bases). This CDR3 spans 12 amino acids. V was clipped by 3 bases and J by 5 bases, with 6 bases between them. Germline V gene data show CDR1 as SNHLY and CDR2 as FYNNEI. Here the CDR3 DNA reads TGTGCCAGCAGTGATAGGGGAGATACGCAGTATTTT. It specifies CASSDRGDTQYF.

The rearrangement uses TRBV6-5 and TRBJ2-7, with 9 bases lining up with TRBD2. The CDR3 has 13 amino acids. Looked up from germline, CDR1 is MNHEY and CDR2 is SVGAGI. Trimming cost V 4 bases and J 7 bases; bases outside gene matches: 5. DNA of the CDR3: TGTGCCAGCAGTTGGGGGACTAGCTCGGAGCAGTACTTC. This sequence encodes CASSWGTSSEQYF.